These 2 T cell receptor beta chains share one sample of origin, sequenced in a study of CD8 T cells in ankylosing spondylitis (dated by TCRdb to the late 2010s). Here is what the overall study found, with its caveats: Blood from ankylosing spondylitis patients appeared to be characterized by a TCR beta motif made up of under 10 highly homologous amino acid variants.

These receptors' targets are unknown. Library preparation used 5' RACE. Sequenced using an Illumina HiSeq 2500. TCRdb trimmed public reads at Q25 via fastp, called clones via MiXCR and kept in-frame beta chains. Rows are combined by CDR3 protein, so each entry shows the most common genes and DNA. The sample profile shows over 400,000 distinct CDR3 sequences; more than 25% of them were found once. The ten largest clonotypes hold 0.89% of the sample. Material: blood, either unsorted or a sorted T cell fraction (not recorded which). These receptor sequences come from a male donor with ankylosing spondylitis.

This clonotype has a handful of counts. V usage is TRBV5-1 and J usage is TRBJ1-1; tentative D call: TRBD1 (5 bases). The CDR3 loop spans 15 amino acids. V was cut by 0 bases and J by 3 bases, with 12 bases left in between. Germline assignment: CDR1 SGHRS and CDR2 YFSETQ. The CDR3 DNA reads TGCGCCAGCAGCTTGGAGGTGGGGCAGGACACTGAAGCTTTCTTT. Amino acid sequence: CASSLEVGQDTEAFF.

This clonotype has a count of ten or more. V is TRBV11-2 and J is TRBJ2-3; D possibly matches TRBD1 or TRBD2 (5 bases each). With 0 bases removed from V and 10 bases from J, the gap between germline ends came to 20 bases. Germline lookup yields CDR1 SGHAT and CDR2 FQNNGV. The CDR3 is made up of 16 amino acids. The CDR3 region has the DNA TGTGCCAGCAGCTTAGAGGGGACGGGGCTTCTCGGTCCGCAGTATTTT. This sequence encodes CASSLEGTGLLGPQYF.